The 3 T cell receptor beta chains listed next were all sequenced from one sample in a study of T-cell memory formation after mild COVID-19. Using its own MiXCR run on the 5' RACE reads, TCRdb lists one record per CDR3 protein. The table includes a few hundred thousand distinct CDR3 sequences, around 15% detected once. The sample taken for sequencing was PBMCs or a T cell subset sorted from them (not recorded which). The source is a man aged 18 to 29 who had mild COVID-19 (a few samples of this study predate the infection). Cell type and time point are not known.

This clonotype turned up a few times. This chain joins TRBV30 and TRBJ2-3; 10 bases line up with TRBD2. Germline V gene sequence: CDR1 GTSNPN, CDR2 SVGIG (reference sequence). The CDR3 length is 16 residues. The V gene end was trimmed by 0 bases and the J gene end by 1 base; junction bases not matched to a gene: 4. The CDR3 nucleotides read TGTGCCTGGAGTGTTACCGGGACTAGCGGCACAGATACGCAGTATTTT. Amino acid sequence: CAWSVTGTSGTDTQYF.

The chain's CDR3 is CASSQDTTSYEQYF. CDR3 DNA sequence: TGTGCCAGCAGCCAAGACACCACCTCCTACGAGCAGTACTTC. The chain recombines TRBV3-1 with TRBJ2-7; D unresolved. Germline values: CDR1 LGHDT, CDR2 YNNKEL (reference sequence). The V and J ends lost 0 bases and 0 bases respectively, with 6 bases between them. The CDR3 consists of 14 residues.

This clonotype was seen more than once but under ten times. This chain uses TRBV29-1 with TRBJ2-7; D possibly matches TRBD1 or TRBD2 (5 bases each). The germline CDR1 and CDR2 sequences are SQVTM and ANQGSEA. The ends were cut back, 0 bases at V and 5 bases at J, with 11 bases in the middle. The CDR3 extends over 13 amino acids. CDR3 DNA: TGCAGCGTTGAAGAGCGTAGAGGGGACGAGCAGTACTTC. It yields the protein CSVEERRGDEQYF.